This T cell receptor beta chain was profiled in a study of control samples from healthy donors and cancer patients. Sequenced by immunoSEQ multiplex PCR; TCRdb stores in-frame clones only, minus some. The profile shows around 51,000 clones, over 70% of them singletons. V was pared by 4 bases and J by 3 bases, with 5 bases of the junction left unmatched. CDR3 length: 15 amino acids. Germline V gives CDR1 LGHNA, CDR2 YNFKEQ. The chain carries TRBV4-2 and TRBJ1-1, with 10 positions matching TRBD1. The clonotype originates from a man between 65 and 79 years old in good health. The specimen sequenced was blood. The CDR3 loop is CASSLRQGADTEAFF. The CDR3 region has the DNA TGTGCCAGCAGCCTACGACAGGGGGCGGACACTGAAGCTTTCTTT.